Shown below are 5 T cell receptor beta chains from a single sample sequenced in a study of blood T cells in healthy people across ages. A sample-barcoded 5' primer and a J-beta primer mix were used in a second PCR of about 6 to 11 cycles. One entry per CDR3 protein, called by TCRdb with MiXCR from the 5' RACE reads. The table includes some 760,000 distinct CDR3 sequences, around a quarter detected once. The same sample was also used in a study of T cells of mothers and their children.

Sequencing was performed on blood. The source is a boy younger than 18 in good health.

This chain uses TRBV29-1 with TRBJ2-7; D possibly uses TRBD1 or TRBD2 (6 bases each). Trimming cost V 4 bases and J 4 bases, with 17 bases left between them. Germline V lookup: CDR1 SQVTM, CDR2 ANQGSEA. The CDR3 runs 14 residues. The CDR3 sequence is CSVVTGGDLYEQYF. The DNA for the CDR3 is TGCAGCGTTGTAACCGGGGGCGACTTATACGAGCAGTACTTC.

The CDR3 DNA sequence: TGTGCCAGCAGCTTAGGCGGGGGGCCATTTCAAGAGACCCAGTACTTC. Its translation: CASSLGGGPFQETQYF. V is TRBV7-7 and J is TRBJ2-5, with 8 bases identical to TRBD2. The V and J ends lost 1 base and 2 bases, in that order; junction bases with no gene match: 6. Looked up from germline, CDR1 is SSHAT and CDR2 is FNYEAQ (reference sequence). The CDR3 consists of 16 residues.

This sequence joins TRBV28 and TRBJ1-5, with no clear D. The CDR3 sequence is 15 residues long. V lost 3 bases, J lost 3 bases, and 12 bases lay in between. CDR1 MDHEN and CDR2 SYDVKM come from the germline V gene. CDR3 DNA sequence: TGTGCCAGCAGTTTTGTTCGCGCCGTCAATCAGCCCCAGCATTTT. This encodes CASSFVRAVNQPQHF.

This clonotype has more than one count but fewer than ten. The gene calls are TRBV3-1 and TRBJ2-5, with D perhaps given as TRBD1 or TRBD2 (6 bases each). The germline gives CDR1 LGHDT, CDR2 YNNKEL (reference sequence). CDR3 length: 16 amino acids. Trimming removed 2 bases at V and 3 bases at J, with 16 bases between. As DNA, the CDR3 is TGTGCCAGCAGCCAACCCTATGGGGGGCTCGAAGAGACCCAGTACTTC. Translated: CASSQPYGGLEETQYF.

This clonotype occurred a few times. The V gene is TRBV29-1, the J gene TRBJ1-2; 10 bases are a match to TRBD1. Unmatched junction bases numbered 6, after V lost 7 bases and J lost 7 bases. The CDR3 is 12 amino acids. The germline gives CDR1 SQVTM, CDR2 ANQGSEA. CDR3 amino acids: CSAPGTGVGYTF. CDR3 sequence (DNA): TGCAGCGCACCCGGGACAGGGGTTGGCTACACCTTC.